A selection of T cell receptor beta chains follows, all from one sample in a study of blood T cell repertoires in COVID-19. Assay: immunoSEQ multiplex PCR; the TCRdb copy retains only in-frame clones and omits some. In the table there are about 230,000 clones, 80% to 90% of which are singletons. The sequencing sample was made of PBMCs or T cells enriched from blood (not recorded which). Receptors were obtained from a woman aged 50 to 60 in a cohort exposed to, infected with or recovered from COVID-19 (not recorded which). CDR3s include the opening cysteine and the closing phenylalanine or tryptophan. The D gene is left open where the match is weak. Clone size is given for some rows only: seen once, a few or many times, or a class if the clone is expanded.

d_call: NA; j_call: TRBJ1-2; clone_size: NA; v_call: TRBV5-1; cdr3_aa: CASSLSDTNGYTF; cdr3_nt: TGCGCCAGCAGCTTGTCGGACACGAATGGCTACACCTTC
d_call: NA; j_call: TRBJ1-2; clone_size: NA; v_call: TRBV3-1/TRBV3-2; cdr3_aa: CANREVHYGYTF; cdr3_nt: TGTGCCAACAGGGAGGTTCACTATGGCTACACCTTC
d_call: NA; j_call: TRBJ1-1; clone_size: NA; v_call: TRBV7-3; cdr3_aa: CASSPAGQRLNTEAFF; cdr3_nt: TGTGCCAGCAGCCCGGCCGGCCAGCGCTTGAACACTGAAGCTTTCTTT
d_call: TRBD1; j_call: TRBJ2-7; clone_size: once; v_call: TRBV19; cdr3_aa: CASRPATGLRNEQYF; cdr3_nt: TGTGCCAGTAGGCCGGCGACAGGGTTACGCAACGAGCAGTACTTC
d_call: NA; j_call: TRBJ2-3; clone_size: NA; v_call: TRBV5-1; cdr3_aa: CASSLARGRTSTDTQYF; cdr3_nt: TGCGCCAGCAGCTTGGCCCGTGGGAGGACTAGCACAGATACGCAGTATTTT
d_call: NA; j_call: TRBJ1-1; clone_size: NA; v_call: TRBV6-5; cdr3_aa: CASSNTVNTEAFF; cdr3_nt: TGTGCCAGCAGTAATACAGTGAACACTGAAGCTTTCTTT
d_call: NA; j_call: TRBJ1-2; clone_size: NA; v_call: TRBV12-5; cdr3_aa: CASGLVAQGGGGYTF; cdr3_nt: TGTGCTAGTGGTTTGGTAGCCCAGGGAGGTGGTGGCTACACCTTC
d_call: NA; j_call: TRBJ1-5; clone_size: NA; v_call: TRBV7-3; cdr3_aa: CASSLILGSSNQPQHF; cdr3_nt: TGTGCCAGCAGCTTAATATTGGGGAGCAGCAATCAGCCCCAGCATTTT
d_call: TRBD2; j_call: TRBJ2-7; clone_size: NA; v_call: TRBV6-2/TRBV6-3; cdr3_aa: CASSYSLAGDYSYEQYF; cdr3_nt: TGTGCCAGCAGTTACTCGCTAGCGGGGGACTACTCCTACGAGCAGTACTTC
d_call: TRBD2; j_call: TRBJ2-1; clone_size: NA; v_call: TRBV2; cdr3_aa: CASSEVLGLAGGNEQFF; cdr3_nt: TGTGCCAGCAGTGAAGTATTGGGTCTAGCGGGGGGCAATGAGCAGTTCTTC
d_call: NA; j_call: TRBJ2-2; clone_size: NA; v_call: TRBV18; cdr3_aa: CASSPRIANTGELFF; cdr3_nt: TGTGCCAGCTCACCACGTATTGCGAACACCGGGGAGCTGTTTTTT
d_call: NA; j_call: TRBJ2-3; clone_size: once; v_call: TRBV4-1; cdr3_aa: CASSQDNRGFGDTQYF; cdr3_nt: TGCGCCAGCAGCCAAGATAATCGAGGGTTTGGGGATACGCAGTATTTT
d_call: NA; j_call: TRBJ1-2; clone_size: few; v_call: TRBV29-1; cdr3_aa: CSAGDGGANYGYTF; cdr3_nt: TGCAGCGCTGGGGATGGGGGGGCTAACTATGGCTACACCTTC
d_call: NA; j_call: TRBJ1-2; clone_size: NA; v_call: TRBV15; cdr3_aa: CATSPLRGSERQAF; cdr3_nt: TGTGCCACCAGCCCCTTGAGGGGGTCCGAGAGGCAAGCCTTC
d_call: TRBD1; j_call: TRBJ2-3; clone_size: once; v_call: TRBV24-1; cdr3_aa: CATSDPGQGTDTQYF; cdr3_nt: TGTGCCACCAGTGATCCTGGACAGGGGACAGATACGCAGTATTTT
d_call: TRBD1; j_call: TRBJ2-7; clone_size: NA; v_call: TRBV15; cdr3_aa: CATSWTGTGAPDEQYF; cdr3_nt: TGTGCCACCAGCTGGACCGGGACAGGGGCTCCCGACGAGCAGTACTTC
d_call: NA; j_call: TRBJ1-2; clone_size: medium-sized; v_call: TRBV12-3/TRBV12-4; cdr3_aa: CASSFGSGYTF; cdr3_nt: TGTGCCAGCAGTTTTGGGAGTGGCTACACCTTC
d_call: NA; j_call: TRBJ1-1; clone_size: NA; v_call: TRBV6-5; cdr3_aa: CASSYDTRSTEAFF; cdr3_nt: TGTGCCAGCAGTTACGACACCAGGTCGACTGAAGCTTTCTTT
d_call: NA; j_call: TRBJ1-4; clone_size: NA; v_call: TRBV28; cdr3_aa: CASSLETGGGKLFF; cdr3_nt: TGTGCCAGCAGTTTAGAAACGGGAGGCGGAAAACTGTTTTTT
d_call: NA; j_call: TRBJ1-1; clone_size: NA; v_call: TRBV5-1; cdr3_aa: CASSLVEGWDTEAFF; cdr3_nt: TGCGCCAGCAGCTTGGTAGAGGGCTGGGACACTGAAGCTTTCTTT
d_call: NA; j_call: TRBJ1-1; clone_size: NA; v_call: TRBV24-1; cdr3_aa: CATSDRDTEAFF; cdr3_nt: TGTGCCACCAGTGACCGGGACACTGAAGCTTTCTTT
d_call: TRBD1; j_call: TRBJ1-2; clone_size: NA; v_call: TRBV12-3/TRBV12-4; cdr3_aa: CASSRDSWGYTF; cdr3_nt: TGTGCCAGCAGTCGGGACAGTTGGGGCTACACCTTC
d_call: NA; j_call: TRBJ1-4; clone_size: NA; v_call: TRBV6-1; cdr3_aa: CASSENQGIRRARFEKLFF; cdr3_nt: TGTGCCAGCAGTGAAAATCAGGGAATACGGAGGGCGCGGTTTGAAAAACTGTTTTTT
d_call: NA; j_call: TRBJ1-3; clone_size: once; v_call: TRBV9; cdr3_aa: CASSVDPRGGNTIYF; cdr3_nt: TGTGCCAGCAGCGTAGATCCCCGAGGAGGAAACACCATATATTTT
d_call: NA; j_call: TRBJ1-1; clone_size: NA; v_call: TRBV18; cdr3_aa: CASSPRDTQNTEAFF; cdr3_nt: TGTGCCAGCTCACCACGGGACACCCAGAACACTGAAGCTTTCTTT
d_call: NA; j_call: TRBJ2-7; clone_size: NA; v_call: TRBV5-1; cdr3_aa: CASSFSVDTYEQYF; cdr3_nt: TGCGCCAGCAGCTTCAGCGTCGATACCTACGAGCAGTACTTC
d_call: TRBD2; j_call: TRBJ2-1; clone_size: NA; v_call: TRBV18; cdr3_aa: CASSPMSGGASEQFF; cdr3_nt: TGTGCCAGCTCACCAATGAGCGGGGGGGCTAGTGAGCAGTTCTTC
d_call: NA; j_call: TRBJ2-2; clone_size: few; v_call: TRBV4-1; cdr3_aa: CASSQIYGTGELFF; cdr3_nt: TGCGCCAGCAGCCAGATCTACGGTACCGGGGAGCTGTTTTTT
d_call: NA; j_call: TRBJ2-2; clone_size: NA; v_call: TRBV4-3; cdr3_aa: CASSQDLGGNTGELFF; cdr3_nt: TGCGCCAGCAGCCAAGATCTAGGGGGGAACACCGGGGAGCTGTTTTTT
d_call: NA; j_call: TRBJ1-5; clone_size: NA; v_call: TRBV2; cdr3_aa: CASLRGFGQPQHF; cdr3_nt: TGTGCCAGCCTTAGGGGGTTTGGCCAGCCCCAGCATTTT
d_call: NA; j_call: TRBJ1-4; clone_size: NA; v_call: TRBV7-9; cdr3_aa: CASTSSDRNEKLFF; cdr3_nt: TGTGCCAGCACGTCCTCTGACAGGAATGAAAAACTGTTTTTT
d_call: NA; j_call: TRBJ1-1; clone_size: NA; v_call: TRBV9; cdr3_aa: CASSARTANTEAFF; cdr3_nt: TGTGCCAGCAGCGCCAGGACAGCGAACACTGAAGCTTTCTTT
d_call: NA; j_call: TRBJ2-5; clone_size: NA; v_call: TRBV9; cdr3_aa: CASSLGPQETQYF; cdr3_nt: TGTGCCAGCAGCCTAGGGCCCCAAGAGACCCAGTACTTC
d_call: NA; j_call: TRBJ1-6; clone_size: NA; v_call: TRBV6-1; cdr3_aa: CASSEDSNSPLHF; cdr3_nt: TGTGCCAGCAGTGAAGACAGTAATTCACCCCTCCACTTT
d_call: NA; j_call: TRBJ2-2; clone_size: NA; v_call: TRBV18; cdr3_aa: CASSLGTLRTGELFF; cdr3_nt: TGTGCCAGCTCTCTAGGGACTTTACGCACCGGGGAGCTGTTTTTT
d_call: NA; j_call: TRBJ2-2; clone_size: NA; v_call: TRBV30; cdr3_aa: CAWSVRDTGELFF; cdr3_nt: TGTGCCTGGAGTGTACGGGACACCGGGGAGCTGTTTTTT
d_call: NA; j_call: TRBJ1-2; clone_size: NA; v_call: TRBV9; cdr3_aa: CASSVDGGAGYTF; cdr3_nt: TGTGCCAGCAGCGTCGACGGCGGTGCGGGCTACACCTTC
d_call: NA; j_call: TRBJ1-2; clone_size: NA; v_call: TRBV3-1/TRBV3-2; cdr3_aa: CASRNGGTSNYGYTF; cdr3_nt: TGTGCCAGCCGTAACGGAGGAACCTCTAACTATGGCTACACCTTC
d_call: NA; j_call: TRBJ1-2; clone_size: NA; v_call: TRBV5-1; cdr3_aa: CASSPILQGDYGYTF; cdr3_nt: TGCGCCAGCAGCCCGATACTACAGGGTGACTATGGCTACACCTTC
d_call: NA; j_call: TRBJ1-5; clone_size: NA; v_call: TRBV3-1/TRBV3-2; cdr3_aa: CASSHQGSQGMSNQPQHF; cdr3_nt: TGTGCCAGCAGCCATCAGGGGTCCCAGGGGATGAGCAATCAGCCCCAGCATTTT
d_call: NA; j_call: TRBJ2-3; clone_size: NA; v_call: TRBV7-9; cdr3_aa: CASSLKWRQISTDTQYF; cdr3_nt: TGTGCCAGCAGCCTCAAGTGGCGGCAGATAAGCACAGATACGCAGTATTTT
d_call: TRBD1; j_call: TRBJ1-1; clone_size: NA; v_call: TRBV18; cdr3_aa: CASSPDRARATEAFF; cdr3_nt: TGTGCCAGCTCCCCCGACAGGGCCAGGGCCACTGAAGCTTTCTTT
d_call: NA; j_call: TRBJ1-1; clone_size: NA; v_call: TRBV15; cdr3_aa: CATSTRDTEAFF; cdr3_nt: TGTGCCACCAGCACTCGGGACACTGAAGCTTTCTTT
d_call: TRBD1; j_call: TRBJ2-3; clone_size: NA; v_call: TRBV30; cdr3_aa: CAWSQDRAGTQYF; cdr3_nt: TGTGCCTGGAGCCAGGACAGGGCGGGTACGCAGTATTTT
d_call: TRBD1; j_call: TRBJ1-5; clone_size: NA; v_call: TRBV6-5; cdr3_aa: CASKNDRARIQPQHF; cdr3_nt: TGTGCCAGCAAGAACGACAGGGCCCGGATTCAGCCCCAGCATTTT
d_call: TRBD1; j_call: TRBJ1-5; clone_size: NA; v_call: TRBV3-1/TRBV3-2; cdr3_aa: CASSQVCGTGEGRSNQPQHF; cdr3_nt: TGTGCCAGCAGCCAAGTCTGCGGGACAGGGGAAGGAAGAAGCAATCAGCCCCAGCATTTT
d_call: TRBD1; j_call: TRBJ2-1; clone_size: NA; v_call: TRBV10-3; cdr3_aa: CATAESPFSGQYNEQFF; cdr3_nt: TGTGCCACGGCAGAATCCCCGTTCTCGGGACAGTACAATGAGCAGTTCTTC
d_call: TRBD2; j_call: TRBJ2-3; clone_size: NA; v_call: TRBV5-1; cdr3_aa: CASSTGTSGGQEGDTQYF; cdr3_nt: TGCGCCAGCAGCACCGGGACTAGCGGGGGGCAGGAGGGAGATACGCAGTATTTT
d_call: TRBD1; j_call: TRBJ1-1; clone_size: NA; v_call: TRBV19; cdr3_aa: CASSAGTVPEAFF; cdr3_nt: TGTGCCAGTAGTGCCGGGACAGTACCTGAAGCTTTCTTT
d_call: NA; j_call: TRBJ1-4; clone_size: once; v_call: TRBV4-2; cdr3_aa: CASSQDPEGRLFF; cdr3_nt: TGTGCCAGCAGCCAAGATCCCGAGGGTAGACTGTTTTTT
d_call: NA; j_call: TRBJ2-1; clone_size: NA; v_call: TRBV2; cdr3_aa: CASSGAGEYNEQFF; cdr3_nt: TGTGCCAGCAGTGGGGCAGGGGAGTACAATGAGCAGTTCTTC